This is a list of T cell receptor beta chains from one sample in a study of shared clonotypes between healthy human individuals. TCRdb's copy holds only in-frame clones and misses some; the assay was immunoSEQ multiplex PCR. The table lists fewer than 1.6 million clones, roughly 98.5% of them singletons. Sample: naive CD4+ T cells sorted from blood. These receptors all stem from a man aged 25-45 years in good health. Both conserved end residues are part of each CDR3. The D gene is left open where the match is weak. Size tells how often a clone was seen (once, few, many) or the class of an expanded clone, and some rows leave it out.

CDR3nt | CDR3aa | j_gene | abundance | v_gene | d_gene
TGTGCCAGCAGCTTGGACAGGGGAAGCTACGAGCAGTACTTC | CASSLDRGSYEQYF | TRBJ2-7 | . | TRBV7-2 | TRBD1
TGTGCCAGCAGGCTAGCTAGTAGTGAGCAGTTCTTC | CASRLASSEQFF | TRBJ2-1 | . | TRBV6-5 | .
TGTGCCAGCAGCTTTACTAGCGGGGGACAAAATGAGCAGTTCTTC | CASSFTSGGQNEQFF | TRBJ2-1 | . | TRBV7-2 | TRBD2
TGCGCCAGCAGCTTAGGGTCTGGGGCCAACGTCCTGACTTTC | CASSLGSGANVLTF | TRBJ2-6 | . | TRBV5-1 | .
TGCGCCAGCAGCCCGAACCCAGGGGCAGATACGCAGTATTTT | CASSPNPGADTQYF | TRBJ2-3 | . | TRBV5-1 | .
TGTGCCAGCAGTGCAAGCCCGGGGGGCACTGAAGCTTTCTTT | CASSASPGGTEAFF | TRBJ1-1 | once | TRBV25-1 | .
TGTGCCAGCAGGGGGGGCCCCAGCTACGAGCAGTACTTC | CASRGGPSYEQYF | TRBJ2-7 | . | TRBV6-6 | .
TGTGCCAGCAGCCCCGGGCAAACTCGTTCGGGTTTCTACGAGCAGTACTTC | CASSPGQTRSGFYEQYF | TRBJ2-7 | . | TRBV5-4 | .
TGTGCCACCGGACTAGCGGGAGCGTTAACGCAGTATTTT | CATGLAGALTQYF | TRBJ2-3 | . | TRBV11-2 | TRBD2
TGTGCCAGCCCACCCGACGGGGCGGCGAACACTGAAGCTTTCTTT | CASPPDGAANTEAFF | TRBJ1-1 | once | TRBV28 | .
TGTGCCAGCAGCGGGGACTACAACACCGGGGAGCTGTTTTTT | CASSGDYNTGELFF | TRBJ2-2 | . | TRBV2 | TRBD2
TGTGCCAGCAGCTTGTTACCTACAACTAATGAAAAACTGTTTTTT | CASSLLPTTNEKLFF | TRBJ1-4 | . | TRBV5-5 | .
TGTGCCAGCTCCCCGGATGGAAACACCATATATTTT | CASSPDGNTIYF | TRBJ1-3 | . | TRBV18 | .
TGTGCCATCAGTGACTCTGACTCCCTAAGACTGTTTTTT | CAISDSDSLRLFF | TRBJ2-2 | . | TRBV10-3 | .
TGCGCCAGCAGCTCTGGTGGAGGGGCTAGCACAGATACGCAGTATTTT | CASSSGGGASTDTQYF | TRBJ2-3 | once | TRBV5-1 | .
TGTGCCAGCAGCCGGACTAGCGGGTCCGGGGAGCTGTTTTTT | CASSRTSGSGELFF | TRBJ2-2 | . | TRBV6-6 | TRBD2
TGCGCCAGCAGCTTGGCTTTTTCAGGGGACACTGAAGCTTTCTTT | CASSLAFSGDTEAFF | TRBJ1-1 | . | TRBV5-1 | .
TGTGCCAGCTCACCGGATCTCTACGAGCAGTACTTC | CASSPDLYEQYF | TRBJ2-7 | . | TRBV18 | .
TGTGCCAGCAGCGCCCTACAGGGGCAGTACTTC | CASSALQGQYF | TRBJ2-7 | . | TRBV14 | .
TGTGCCAGCAGAGCTCGGACTAGCGGGCTGTACGAGCAGTACTTC | CASRARTSGLYEQYF | TRBJ2-7 | . | TRBV28 | TRBD2
TGTGCCATCAGGGCAGGGGTACAAGAGACCCAGTACTTC | CAIRAGVQETQYF | TRBJ2-5 | . | TRBV10-3 | .
TGCAGCGTAGGGACAGGATACGAGCAGTACTTC | CSVGTGYEQYF | TRBJ2-7 | . | TRBV29-1 | TRBD1
TGCGCCAGCAGCTTGCCAGGGAGCGATGAGCAGTTCTTC | CASSLPGSDEQFF | TRBJ2-1 | . | TRBV5-1 | .
TGTGCCAGCTCACCCTTGCGGGGGCAGGGCTATGGCTACACCTTC | CASSPLRGQGYGYTF | TRBJ1-2 | . | TRBV18 | .
TGTGCCAGCAGCGGGGAGACTAGCGGTAACACAGATACGCAGTATTTT | CASSGETSGNTDTQYF | TRBJ2-3 | . | TRBV5-6 | TRBD2
TGCGCCAGCAGCCCTCGACTAGCGGGAGGGGCCTACGAGCAGTACTTC | CASSPRLAGGAYEQYF | TRBJ2-7 | . | TRBV4-1 | TRBD2
TGTGCCAGCAGCCGCCGACCCCCGGGCACAGATACGCAGTATTTT | CASSRRPPGTDTQYF | TRBJ2-3 | . | TRBV7-2 | .
TGTGCCAGCATAGGGAGCGGGAGGGGCGGTGAGCAGTTCTTC | CASIGSGRGGEQFF | TRBJ2-1 | . | TRBV7-8 | TRBD2
TGTGCCAGCAGCAAGCCAGCGGGAGTTCCCAATGAGCAGTTCTTC | CASSKPAGVPNEQFF | TRBJ2-1 | once | TRBV5-4 | TRBD2
TGTGCCAGCAGCTTAGAGATAGCGGGAGGGGACAATGAGCAGTTCTTC | CASSLEIAGGDNEQFF | TRBJ2-1 | . | TRBV7-6 | TRBD2
TGTGCCAGCAGCTTAAGGCTAGCGGGACGAAATGAGCAGTTCTTC | CASSLRLAGRNEQFF | TRBJ2-1 | . | TRBV7-8 | TRBD2